This TCR beta chain comes out of a study of control samples from healthy donors and cancer patients. Germline V gene sequence: CDR1 LNHDA, CDR2 SQIVND (reference sequence). V was pared by 8 bases and J by 4 bases, with 11 bases between. The CDR3 is made up of 12 amino acids. This table comes from immunoSEQ multiplex PCR, and its TCRdb copy is limited to in-frame clones, with some not included. The sample records more than 150,000 clones, approximately 95% being singletons. The V gene is TRBV19, the J gene TRBJ1-2; D unclear. The sample was blood. This sequence was found in a man younger than 30 in good health. The CDR3 DNA follows: TGTGCCAGTCACGGAGGCGTCTATGGCTACACCTTC. Protein sequence: CASHGGVYGYTF.